The rows below give T cell receptor beta chains drawn from one sample of a study of blood T cell repertoires in COVID-19. Produced via immunoSEQ multiplex PCR; TCRdb's table is partial and in-frame only. The table lists 56,000 or so clones, just under 90% of them singletons. The sample taken for sequencing was peripheral blood. Source of these receptors: a man aged 45 to 65 with acute or convalescent COVID-19. The CDR3 runs from the conserved cysteine through the conserved F or W. The order of the fields is D gene, V gene, J gene, clone size, CDR3 protein, CDR3 DNA. The D gene is left open where the match is weak. Expanded clones get a size class; other rows say once, few or many, or leave the size out.

TRBD1	TRBV5-1	TRBJ2-2	NA	CASRTGASAGELFF	TGCGCCAGCAGGACAGGGGCGAGCGCCGGGGAGCTGTTTTTT
TRBD1	TRBV6-2/TRBV6-3	TRBJ2-2	NA	CASSPTPGQANTGELFF	TGTGCCAGCAGCCCTACCCCCGGACAGGCGAACACCGGGGAGCTGTTTTTT
NA	TRBV7-6	TRBJ2-7	NA	CASSLAGGHGDEQYF	TGTGCCAGCAGCTTAGCTGGCGGCCACGGGGACGAGCAGTACTTC
TRBD1	TRBV4-1	TRBJ2-7	NA	CASSQPGQGILAYEQYF	TGCGCCAGCAGCCAACCGGGACAGGGAATTTTAGCCTACGAGCAGTACTTC
TRBD1	TRBV6-1	TRBJ2-3	NA	CASSEPGTVTDTQYF	TGTGCCAGCAGTGAACCTGGGACAGTCACAGATACGCAGTATTTT
TRBD1	TRBV11-2	TRBJ1-5	NA	CASSLDMDRGLRAQHF	TGTGCCAGCAGCTTAGATATGGACAGGGGGCTTCGGGCCCAGCATTTT
NA	TRBV2	TRBJ1-2	NA	CASRSTGNNYGYTF	TGTGCCAGCAGGAGTACAGGGAACAACTATGGCTACACCTTC
NA	TRBV5-4	TRBJ1-2	NA	CASSLPGYRVNYGYTF	TGTGCCAGCAGCTTGCCAGGGTATCGGGTTAACTATGGCTACACCTTC
NA	TRBV7-8	TRBJ2-1	NA	CASSPLTIGRGNEQFF	TGTGCCAGCAGCCCCCTGACTATTGGACGCGGCAATGAGCAGTTCTTC
TRBD1	TRBV29-1	TRBJ1-2	NA	CSVDEVTGATADYGYTF	TGCAGCGTTGACGAGGTAACAGGGGCCACGGCGGACTATGGCTACACCTTC
TRBD1	TRBV2	TRBJ1-6	NA	CASRTEGTGSSPLHF	TGTGCCAGCAGAACGGAAGGGACAGGGAGTTCACCCCTCCACTTT
TRBD1	TRBV28	TRBJ1-4	NA	CASSLGQGDEKLFF	TGTGCCAGCAGTTTGGGACAGGGGGATGAAAAACTGTTTTTT
TRBD1	TRBV6-5	TRBJ1-2	NA	CASSLQGTFNYGYTF	TGTGCCAGCAGTCTACAGGGGACTTTTAACTATGGCTACACCTTC
NA	TRBV5-1	TRBJ1-1	once	CASSFYQGEGNTEAFF	TGCGCCAGCAGCTTTTATCAGGGTGAAGGTAACACTGAAGCTTTCTTT
NA	TRBV28	TRBJ2-5	NA	CASSPPGDRETQYF	TGTGCCAGCAGTCCCCCTGGAGACCGGGAGACCCAGTACTTC
NA	TRBV7-2	TRBJ2-7	NA	CASSLFRSKQYF	TGTGCCAGCAGCTTATTTCGGTCTAAGCAGTACTTC
TRBD1	TRBV18	TRBJ1-2	NA	CASSPYIQQGTYGYTF	TGTGCCAGCTCACCATATATTCAACAGGGGACCTATGGCTACACCTTC
TRBD1	TRBV5-1	TRBJ1-5	NA	CASGTGESNQPQHF	TGCGCCAGCGGGACAGGGGAAAGCAATCAGCCCCAGCATTTT
NA	TRBV28	TRBJ2-7	NA	CASSLYPDYEQYF	TGTGCCAGCAGTTTATACCCAGACTACGAGCAGTACTTC
TRBD2	TRBV27	TRBJ2-7	NA	CASSLYGTSGGTNTYEQYF	TGTGCCAGCAGTTTATATGGGACTAGCGGGGGGACGAATACCTACGAGCAGTACTTC
TRBD2	TRBV5-1	TRBJ2-1	NA	CASSPGLETNEQFF	TGCGCCAGCAGCCCGGGACTAGAGACCAATGAGCAGTTCTTC
NA	TRBV11-3	TRBJ2-4	few	CASSSDGELAKNIQYF	TGTGCCAGCAGCTCAGACGGAGAACTAGCCAAAAACATTCAGTACTTC